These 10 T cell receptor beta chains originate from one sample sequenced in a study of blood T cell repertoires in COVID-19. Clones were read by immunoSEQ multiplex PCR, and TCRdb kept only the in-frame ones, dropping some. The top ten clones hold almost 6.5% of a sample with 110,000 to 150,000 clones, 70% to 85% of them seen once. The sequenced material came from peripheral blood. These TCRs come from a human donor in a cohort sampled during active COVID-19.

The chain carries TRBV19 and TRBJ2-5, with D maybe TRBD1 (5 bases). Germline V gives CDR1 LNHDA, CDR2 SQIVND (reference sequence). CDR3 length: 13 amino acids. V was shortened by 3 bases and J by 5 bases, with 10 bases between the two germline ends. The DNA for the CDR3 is TGTGCCAGTAGTATTGGGGCTTGGGAGACCCAGTACTTC. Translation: CASSIGAWETQYF.

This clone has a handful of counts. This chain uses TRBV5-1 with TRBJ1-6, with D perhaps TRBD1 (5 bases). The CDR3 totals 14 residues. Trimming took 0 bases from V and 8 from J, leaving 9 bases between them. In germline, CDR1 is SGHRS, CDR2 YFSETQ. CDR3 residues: CASSLGQIHSPLHF. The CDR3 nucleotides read TGCGCCAGCAGCTTGGGACAGATCCATTCACCCCTCCACTTT.

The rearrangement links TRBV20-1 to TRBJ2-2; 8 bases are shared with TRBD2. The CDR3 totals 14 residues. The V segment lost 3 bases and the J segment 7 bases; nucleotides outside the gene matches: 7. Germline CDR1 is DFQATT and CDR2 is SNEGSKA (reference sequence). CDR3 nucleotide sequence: TGCAGTGCTAGTCAGCGGGGGTTCAGCGGGGAGCTGTTTTTT. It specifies CSASQRGFSGELFF.

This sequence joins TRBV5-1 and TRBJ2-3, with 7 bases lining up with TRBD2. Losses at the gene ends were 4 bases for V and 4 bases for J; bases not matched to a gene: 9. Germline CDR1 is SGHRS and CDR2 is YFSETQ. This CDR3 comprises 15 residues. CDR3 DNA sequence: TGCGCCAGCAGCCCCAGGGAGGGAAGGGCAGATACGCAGTATTTT. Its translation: CASSPREGRADTQYF.

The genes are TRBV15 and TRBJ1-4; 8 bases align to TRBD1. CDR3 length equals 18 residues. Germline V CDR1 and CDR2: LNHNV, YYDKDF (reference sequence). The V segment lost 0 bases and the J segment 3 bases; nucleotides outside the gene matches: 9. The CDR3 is CATSRDLQGARSNEKLFF. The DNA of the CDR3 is TGTGCCACCAGCAGAGATCTTCAGGGGGCGCGGTCTAATGAAAAACTGTTTTTT.

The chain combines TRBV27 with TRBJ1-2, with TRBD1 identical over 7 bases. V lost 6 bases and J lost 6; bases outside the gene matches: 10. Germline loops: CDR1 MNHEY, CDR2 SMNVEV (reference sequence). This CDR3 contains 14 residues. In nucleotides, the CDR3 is TGTGCCAGCAGCCTCCGACAGGGCTCTGATGGCTACACCTTC. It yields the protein CASSLRQGSDGYTF.

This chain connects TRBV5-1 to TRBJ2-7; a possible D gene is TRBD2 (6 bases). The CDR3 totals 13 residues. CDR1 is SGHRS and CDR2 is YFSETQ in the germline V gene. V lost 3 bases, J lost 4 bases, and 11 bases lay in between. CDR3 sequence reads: CASSSGGRYEQYF. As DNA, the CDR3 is TGCGCCAGCAGCTCCGGGGGACGGTACGAGCAGTACTTC.

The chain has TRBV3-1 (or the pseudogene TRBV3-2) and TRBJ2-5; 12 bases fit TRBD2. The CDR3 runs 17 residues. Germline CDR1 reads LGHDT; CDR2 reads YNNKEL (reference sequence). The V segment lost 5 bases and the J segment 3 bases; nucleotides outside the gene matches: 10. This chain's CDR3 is CASSAGLAGPREETQYF. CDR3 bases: TGTGCCAGCAGCGCTGGACTAGCGGGACCCCGGGAAGAGACCCAGTACTTC.

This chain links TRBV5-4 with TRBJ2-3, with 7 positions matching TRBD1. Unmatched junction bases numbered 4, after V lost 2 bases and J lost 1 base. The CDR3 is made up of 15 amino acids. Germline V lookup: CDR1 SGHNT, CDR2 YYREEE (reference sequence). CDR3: CASSFIGQGTDTQYF. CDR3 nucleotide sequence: TGTGCCAGCAGCTTTATCGGACAGGGCACAGATACGCAGTATTTT.

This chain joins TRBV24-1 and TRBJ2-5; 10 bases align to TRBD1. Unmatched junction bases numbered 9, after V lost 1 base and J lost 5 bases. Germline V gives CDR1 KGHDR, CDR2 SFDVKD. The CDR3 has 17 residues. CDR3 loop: CATSDLGGGTGVETQYF. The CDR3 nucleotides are TGTGCCACCAGTGATTTAGGGGGCGGGACAGGGGTTGAGACCCAGTACTTC.